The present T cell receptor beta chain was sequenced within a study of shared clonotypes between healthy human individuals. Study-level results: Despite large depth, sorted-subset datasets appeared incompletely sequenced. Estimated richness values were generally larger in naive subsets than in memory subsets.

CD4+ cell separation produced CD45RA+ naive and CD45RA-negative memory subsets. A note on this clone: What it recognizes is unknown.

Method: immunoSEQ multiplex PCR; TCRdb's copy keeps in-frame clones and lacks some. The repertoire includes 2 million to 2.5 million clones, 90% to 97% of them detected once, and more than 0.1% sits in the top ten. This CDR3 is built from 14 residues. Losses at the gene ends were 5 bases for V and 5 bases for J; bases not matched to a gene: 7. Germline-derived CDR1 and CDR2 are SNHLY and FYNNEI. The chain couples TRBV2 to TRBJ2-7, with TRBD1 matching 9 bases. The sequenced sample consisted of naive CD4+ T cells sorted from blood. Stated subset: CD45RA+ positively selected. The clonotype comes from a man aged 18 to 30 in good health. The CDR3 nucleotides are TGTGCCAGCAGTCCCCGGGACAGGGTGGACGAGCAGTACTTC. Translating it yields CASSPRDRVDEQYF.